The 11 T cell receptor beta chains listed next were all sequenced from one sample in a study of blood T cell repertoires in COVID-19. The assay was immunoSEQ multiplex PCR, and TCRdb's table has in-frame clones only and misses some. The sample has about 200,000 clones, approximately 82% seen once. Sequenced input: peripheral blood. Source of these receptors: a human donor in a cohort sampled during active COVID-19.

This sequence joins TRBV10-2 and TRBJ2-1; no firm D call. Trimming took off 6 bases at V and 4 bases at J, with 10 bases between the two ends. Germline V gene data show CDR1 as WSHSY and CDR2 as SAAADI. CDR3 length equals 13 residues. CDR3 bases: TGCGCCAGCAGCCCGGTGTCGTACAATGAGCAGTTCTTC. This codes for CASSPVSYNEQFF.

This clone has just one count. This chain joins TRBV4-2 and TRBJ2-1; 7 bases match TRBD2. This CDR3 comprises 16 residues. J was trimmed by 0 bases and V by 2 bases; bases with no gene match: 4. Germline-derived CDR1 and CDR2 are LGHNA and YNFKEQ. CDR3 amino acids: CASSQPSGASYNEQFF. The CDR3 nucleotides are TGTGCCAGCAGCCAACCTAGCGGAGCCTCCTACAATGAGCAGTTCTTC.

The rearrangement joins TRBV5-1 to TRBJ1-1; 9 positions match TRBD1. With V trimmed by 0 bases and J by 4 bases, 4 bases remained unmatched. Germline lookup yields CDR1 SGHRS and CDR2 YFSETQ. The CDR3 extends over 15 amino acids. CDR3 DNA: TGCGCCAGCAGCTTGGCGGGACAGGGCTTCACTGAAGCTTTCTTT. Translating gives CASSLAGQGFTEAFF.

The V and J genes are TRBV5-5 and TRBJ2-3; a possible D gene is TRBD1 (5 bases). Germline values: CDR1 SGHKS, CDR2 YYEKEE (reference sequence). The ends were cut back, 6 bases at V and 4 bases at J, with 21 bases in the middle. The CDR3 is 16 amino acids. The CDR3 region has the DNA TGTGCCAGCATCCCTGAACCTCAGGGCCCGGCAGATACGCAGTATTTT. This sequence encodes CASIPEPQGPADTQYF.

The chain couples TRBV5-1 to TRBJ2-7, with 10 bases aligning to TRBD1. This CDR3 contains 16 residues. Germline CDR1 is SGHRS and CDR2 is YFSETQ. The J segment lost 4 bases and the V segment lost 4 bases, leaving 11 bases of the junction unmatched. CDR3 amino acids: CASSPAGGQGVYEQYF. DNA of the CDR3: TGCGCCAGCAGCCCAGCTGGTGGACAGGGGGTTTACGAGCAGTACTTC.

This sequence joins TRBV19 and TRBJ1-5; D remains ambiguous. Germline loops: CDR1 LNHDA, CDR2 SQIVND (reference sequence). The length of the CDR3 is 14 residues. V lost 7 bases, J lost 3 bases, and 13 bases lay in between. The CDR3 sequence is CASTYQQFNQPQHF. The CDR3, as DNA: TGTGCCAGTACCTATCAACAGTTCAATCAGCCCCAGCATTTT.

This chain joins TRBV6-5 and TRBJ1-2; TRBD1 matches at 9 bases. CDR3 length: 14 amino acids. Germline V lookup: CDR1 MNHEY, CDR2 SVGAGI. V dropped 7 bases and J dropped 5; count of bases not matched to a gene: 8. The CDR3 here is CASTRTGDAYGYTF. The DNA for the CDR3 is TGTGCCAGCACAAGGACAGGGGATGCATATGGCTACACCTTC.

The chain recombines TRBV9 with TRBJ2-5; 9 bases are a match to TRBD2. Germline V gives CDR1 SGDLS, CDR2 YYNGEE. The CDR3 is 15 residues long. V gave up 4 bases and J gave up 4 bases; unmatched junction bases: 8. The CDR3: CASSLGASGIETQYF. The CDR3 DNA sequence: TGTGCCAGCAGCCTAGGGGCTAGCGGGATAGAGACCCAGTACTTC.

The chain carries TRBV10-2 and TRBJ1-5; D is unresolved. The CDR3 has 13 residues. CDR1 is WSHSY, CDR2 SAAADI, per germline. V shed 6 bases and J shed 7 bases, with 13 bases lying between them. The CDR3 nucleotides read TGCGCCAGCAGCGCCGACAAAATACAGCCCCAGCATTTT. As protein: CASSADKIQPQHF.

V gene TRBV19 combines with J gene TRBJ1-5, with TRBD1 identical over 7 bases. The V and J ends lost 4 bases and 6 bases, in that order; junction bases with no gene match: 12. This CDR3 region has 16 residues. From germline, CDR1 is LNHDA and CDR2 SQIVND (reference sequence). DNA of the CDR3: TGTGCCAGTAGTAGTATACCCACAGCAGGGGGTCAGCCCCAGCATTTT. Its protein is CASSSIPTAGGQPQHF. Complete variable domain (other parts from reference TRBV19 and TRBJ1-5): DGGITQSPKYLFRKEGQNVTLSCEQNLNHDAMYWYRQDPGQGLRLIYYSQIVNDFQKGDIAEGYSVSREKKESFPLTVTSAQKNPTAFYLCASSSIPTAGGQPQHFGDGTRLSIL.

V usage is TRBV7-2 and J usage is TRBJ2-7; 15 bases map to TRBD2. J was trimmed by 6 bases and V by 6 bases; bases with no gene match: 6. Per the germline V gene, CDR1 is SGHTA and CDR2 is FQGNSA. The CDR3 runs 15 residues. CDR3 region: CASRARTSGRAEQYF. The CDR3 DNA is TGTGCCAGCAGGGCAAGGACTAGCGGGAGGGCCGAGCAGTACTTC.